These 23 T cell receptor beta chains were all obtained from the same sample, sequenced in a study of CD8+ T cells in alopecia areata. Investigators isolated RNA and reverse transcribed it into cDNA to act as the sequencing template. Sequencing was performed with immunoSEQ multiplex PCR; in TCRdb, only in-frame clones are kept and a portion is missing. The data contain approximately 63,000 clones, 50% to 75% of them seen just once; the ten biggest clones take up approximately 15%. This sample comprised CD8+ T cells sorted from blood, obtained at week 0. Every receptor here comes from a human donor with alopecia areata.

The chain joins TRBV27 to TRBJ2-6; 7 positions agree with TRBD1. The CDR3 is 17 amino acids. Trimming at V came to 6 bases and at J to 0 bases, leaving 8 bases not matched to a gene. The germline CDR1 and CDR2 sequences are MNHEY and SMNVEV (reference sequence). The CDR3 region is CASRPGQVGSGANVLTF. As DNA, the CDR3 is TGTGCCAGCAGACCCGGACAGGTCGGCTCTGGGGCCAACGTCCTGACTTTC. The full variable domain, its missing parts supplied by reference TRBV27 and TRBJ2-6, is EAQVTQNPRYLITVTGKKLTVTCSQNMNHEYMSWYRQDPGLGLRQIYYSMNVEVTDKGDVPEGYKVSRKEKRNFPLILESPSPNQTSLYFCASRPGQVGSGANVLTFGAGSRLTVL.

A few counts support this clone. The V call is TRBV28, the J call TRBJ1-5; D remains unclear. The CDR3 totals 14 residues. Germline V gene data show CDR1 as MDHEN and CDR2 as SYDVKM. Trimming took off 5 bases at V and 0 bases at J, with 8 bases between the two ends. The CDR3 bases are TGTGCCAGCAGTGAGTCAACTAGCAATCAGCCCCAGCATTTT. As protein: CASSESTSNQPQHF. Looking up the rest from reference TRBV28 and TRBJ1-5 gives the full variable domain: DVKVTQSSRYLVKRTGEKVFLECVQDMDHENMFWYRQDPGLGLRLIYFSYDVKMKEKGDIPEGYSVSREKKERFSLILESASTNQTSMYLCASSESTSNQPQHFGDGTRLSIL.

V is TRBV5-6 and J is TRBJ2-5; 8 nucleotides match TRBD2. Germline CDR1 SGHDT, CDR2 YYEEEE. The CDR3 is 14 amino acids. V shed 2 bases and J 5 bases; nucleotides not matched to a gene: 5. CDR3 sequence (DNA): TGTGCCAGCAGCTTAGCGGGGGATCGGGAGACCCAGTACTTC. Its protein is CASSLAGDRETQYF.

The V call is TRBV27, the J call TRBJ2-7; TRBD2 matches at 13 bases. The CDR3 spans 14 residues. V was pared by 6 bases and J by 6 bases, with 5 bases of the junction left unmatched. Germline V lookup: CDR1 MNHEY, CDR2 SMNVEV (reference sequence). CDR3 sequence reads: CASRGLAGAAEQYF. The CDR3 coding sequence is TGTGCCAGCAGAGGACTAGCGGGGGCGGCCGAGCAGTACTTC.

The rearrangement joins TRBV15 to TRBJ2-3; no reliable D call. V was pared by 1 base and J by 2 bases, with 10 bases between. Germline lookup yields CDR1 LNHNV and CDR2 YYDKDF (reference sequence). This CDR3 comprises 15 residues. The CDR3 loop is CATSRGEWNTDTQYF. Here the CDR3 DNA reads TGTGCCACCAGCAGAGGGGAATGGAACACAGATACGCAGTATTTT.

The table lists this clone with a few counts. V gene TRBV12-5 combines with J gene TRBJ2-3; D unclear. This CDR3 is built from 16 residues. The V end was cut by 2 bases, the J end by 2 bases, with 14 bases between. Germline CDR1 LGHNT, CDR2 FRNRAP. The CDR3 sequence is CASGLRPSEPTDTQYF. Written as DNA, the CDR3 is TGTGCTAGTGGTTTGCGACCCTCAGAACCCACAGATACGCAGTATTTT.

About this clone itself: Sequence at one end of the junction differs from germline and may be a read error. The chain is built from TRBV5-8 and TRBJ2-3, with unresolved D. The CDR3 sequence is 15 residues long. Looked up from germline, CDR1 is SGHTS and CDR2 is YDEGEE. Here the CDR3 reads CASSQDLGSTDTQYF. CDR3 DNA: TGCGCCAGCAGCCAAGATCTGGGGAGCACAGATACGCAGTATTTT.

The chain employs TRBV9 and TRBJ1-5; a weak D match, TRBD1 (6 bases). The CDR3 runs to 15 residues. V was cut by 0 bases and J by 3 bases, with 10 bases left in between. CDR1 is SGDLS, CDR2 YYNGEE, per germline. CDR3 sequence (DNA): TGTGCCAGCAGCGTAGGAGACAGGTACAATCAGCCCCAGCATTTT. It translates to CASSVGDRYNQPQHF.

The chain recombines TRBV4-1 with TRBJ2-1; 12 bases agree with TRBD2. With 0 bases clipped from V and 8 bases from J, the junction kept 5 bases outside the gene matches. From germline, CDR1 is MGHRA and CDR2 YSYEKL. The CDR3 totals 16 residues. The CDR3 DNA sequence: TGCGCCAGCAGCCAAGAGCCTAGCGGGGGGGCCCATGAGCAGTTCTTC. Translating gives CASSQEPSGGAHEQFF.

The V call is TRBV14, the J call TRBJ2-3; D remains ambiguous. This CDR3 is 19 amino acids long. The ends were cut back, 2 bases at V and 0 bases at J, with 21 bases in the middle. In germline, CDR1 is SGHDN, CDR2 FVKESK. The CDR3 spells CASSQWHAVDSSSTDTQYF. The CDR3 DNA is TGTGCCAGCAGCCAATGGCATGCCGTGGATAGCTCTAGCACAGATACGCAGTATTTT. Drawing the rest from reference TRBV14 and TRBJ2-3, the complete variable domain is EAGVTQFPSHSVIEKGQTVTLRCDPISGHDNLYWYRRVMGKEIKFLLHFVKESKQDESGMPNNRFLAERTGGTYSTLKVQPAELEDSGVYFCASSQWHAVDSSSTDTQYFGPGTRLTVL.

The chain carries TRBV20-1 and TRBJ2-7, with no clear D. CDR3 length: 10 residues. CDR1 is DFQATT, CDR2 SNEGSKA, per germline (reference sequence). Trimming removed 2 bases at V and 3 bases at J, with 2 bases between. Here the CDR3 reads CSARNYEQYF. In DNA form, the CDR3 reads TGCAGTGCTAGAAACTACGAGCAGTACTTC.

The J gene is TRBJ1-1, the V gene TRBV2, with unresolved D. CDR1 and CDR2 (germline): SNHLY, FYNNEI. CDR3 length equals 14 residues. The germline V and J ends were trimmed by 6 bases and 5 bases, with 16 bases remaining between them. Here the CDR3 reads CASRVLGLGTEAFF. CDR3 in DNA: TGTGCCAGCAGGGTCCTCGGTCTGGGGACTGAAGCTTTCTTT.

The rearrangement joins TRBV25-1 to TRBJ2-7; 7 bases are shared with TRBD1. Losses at the gene ends were 4 bases for V and 6 bases for J; bases not matched to a gene: 6. This CDR3 is built from 13 residues. Germline V gene data show CDR1 as MGHDK and CDR2 as SYGVNS. CDR3 coding DNA: TGTGCCAGCAGTGTCGACAGGGTAGGCGAGCAGTACTTC. Amino acid sequence: CASSVDRVGEQYF.

This chain joins TRBV7-2 and TRBJ1-1; 7 bases align to TRBD1. There are 15 residues in the CDR3. Looked up from germline, CDR1 is SGHTA and CDR2 is FQGNSA. The V and J ends lost 0 bases and 3 bases, in that order; junction bases with no gene match: 4. CDR3 amino acids: CASSLARGLDTEAFF. For the CDR3, the DNA is TGTGCCAGCAGCTTAGCTAGGGGGCTAGACACTGAAGCTTTCTTT.

The V gene is TRBV5-4, the J gene TRBJ1-1; perhaps TRBD1 as D (5 bases). Deletions cut 2 bases from V and 1 base from J, with 6 bases between. The CDR3 contains 13 residues. From germline, CDR1 is SGHNT and CDR2 YYREEE (reference sequence). Written as DNA, the CDR3 is TGTGCCAGCAGCTTCGGGGGGAACACTGAAGCTTTCTTT. Amino acid sequence: CASSFGGNTEAFF.

J is TRBJ2-2 and V is TRBV9; D possibly corresponds to TRBD2 (5 bases). CDR1 is SGDLS and CDR2 is YYNGEE in the germline V gene. V was pared by 0 bases and J by 0 bases, with 9 bases between. The CDR3 runs 16 residues. The CDR3 nucleotides are TGTGCCAGCAGCGTAGATCCTAGCCCGAACACCGGGGAGCTGTTTTTT. It specifies CASSVDPSPNTGELFF.

The rearrangement joins TRBV29-1 to TRBJ2-3; 9 positions match TRBD2. CDR3 length: 15 amino acids. Germline V gives CDR1 SQVTM, CDR2 ANQGSEA. V shed 8 bases and J 5 bases; nucleotides not matched to a gene: 14. CDR3 loop: CSTAGDSGREDTQYF. In nucleotides, the CDR3 is TGCAGCACCGCGGGGGATAGCGGGAGAGAAGATACGCAGTATTTT.

The chain links TRBV7-2 to TRBJ2-1, with 11 bases lining up with TRBD2. With V trimmed by 5 bases and J by 2 bases, 5 bases remained unmatched. The CDR3 spans 16 residues. CDR1 is SGHTA, CDR2 FQGNSA, per germline. The CDR3 coding sequence is TGTGCCAGCAGCCAAGATAGCGGGGGGGCCTACAATGAGCAGTTCTTC. It is translated as CASSQDSGGAYNEQFF.

The V call is TRBV7-9, the J call TRBJ1-1, with a possible D match to TRBD1 (5 bases). V gave up 6 bases and J gave up 5 bases, with 13 bases separating them. The CDR3 sequence is 13 residues long. Germline lookup yields CDR1 SEHNR and CDR2 FQNEAQ (reference sequence). DNA for the CDR3: TGTGCCAGCAGTCCAGGGATTGGTACTGAAGCTTTCTTT. Protein sequence: CASSPGIGTEAFF.

The chain employs TRBV19 and TRBJ1-6; a possible D gene is TRBD1 (6 bases). V lost 3 bases, J lost 9 bases, and 9 bases lay in between. This CDR3 contains 13 residues. Per the germline V gene, CDR1 is LNHDA and CDR2 is SQIVND (reference sequence). The CDR3 here is CASSIGDTSPLHF. CDR3 in DNA: TGTGCCAGTAGTATCGGGGACACTTCACCCCTCCACTTT.

CDR3 residues: CASSSGGGISGYTF. DNA of the CDR3: TGTGCCAGCAGCTCAGGTGGAGGGATCAGCGGCTACACCTTC. The chain couples TRBV9 to TRBJ1-2; unclear D gene. Trimming cost V 4 bases and J 8 bases, with 18 bases left between them. CDR1 is SGDLS, CDR2 YYNGEE, per germline. The CDR3 spans 14 residues.

The V gene is TRBV2, the J gene TRBJ2-7, with 7 bases fitting TRBD1. Germline V gives CDR1 SNHLY, CDR2 FYNNEI. The CDR3 has 16 residues. The V segment lost 0 bases and the J segment 2 bases; nucleotides outside the gene matches: 7. In DNA, the CDR3 is TGTGCCAGCAGTGAAGCCCATACAGGGGCTCCCTACGAGCAGTACTTC. It codes for CASSEAHTGAPYEQYF.

Only a few counts were recorded for this clone. The chain uses TRBV30 and TRBJ1-4; 9 bases line up with TRBD1. The V and J ends lost 7 bases and 7 bases, in that order; junction bases with no gene match: 4. The CDR3 contains 12 residues. Germline loops: CDR1 GTSNPN, CDR2 SVGIG (reference sequence). The CDR3 loop is CAFGTGSEKLFF. The DNA for the CDR3 is TGTGCCTTCGGGACAGGGAGTGAAAAACTGTTTTTT.